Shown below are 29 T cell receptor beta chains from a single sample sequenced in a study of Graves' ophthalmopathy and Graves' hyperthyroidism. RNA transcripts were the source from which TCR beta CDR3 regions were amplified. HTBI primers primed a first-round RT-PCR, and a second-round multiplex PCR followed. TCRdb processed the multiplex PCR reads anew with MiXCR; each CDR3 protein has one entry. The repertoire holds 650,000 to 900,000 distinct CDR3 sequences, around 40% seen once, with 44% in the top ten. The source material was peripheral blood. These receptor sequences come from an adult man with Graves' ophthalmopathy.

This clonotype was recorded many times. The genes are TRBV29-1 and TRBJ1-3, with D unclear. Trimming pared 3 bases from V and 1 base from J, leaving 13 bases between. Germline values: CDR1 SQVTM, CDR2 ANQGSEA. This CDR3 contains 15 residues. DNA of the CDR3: TGCAGCGTTGACGTCCCCGGGGATTCTGGAAACACCATATATTTT. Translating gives CSVDVPGDSGNTIYF.

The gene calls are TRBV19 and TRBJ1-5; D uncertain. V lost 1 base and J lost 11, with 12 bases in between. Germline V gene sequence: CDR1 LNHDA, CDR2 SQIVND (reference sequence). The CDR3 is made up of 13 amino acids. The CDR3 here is CASSIVDEETQHF. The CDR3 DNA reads TGTGCCAGTAGTATAGTGGACGAAGAGACCCAGCATTTT.

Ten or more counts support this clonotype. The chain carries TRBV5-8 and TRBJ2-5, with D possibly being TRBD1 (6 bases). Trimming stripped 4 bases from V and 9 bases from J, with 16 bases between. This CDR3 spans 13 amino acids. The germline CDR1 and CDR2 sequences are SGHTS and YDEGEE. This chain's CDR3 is CASSGFTGLSQYF. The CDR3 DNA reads TGTGCCAGCAGCGGGTTCACAGGGTTGTCCCAGTACTTC.

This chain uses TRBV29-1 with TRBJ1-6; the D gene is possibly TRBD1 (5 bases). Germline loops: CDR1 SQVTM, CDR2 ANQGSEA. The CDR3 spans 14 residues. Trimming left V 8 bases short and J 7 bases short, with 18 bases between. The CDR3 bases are TGCAGCCAAGATCTAGGGGTATGGAATTCACCCCTCCACTTT. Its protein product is CSQDLGVWNSPLHF.

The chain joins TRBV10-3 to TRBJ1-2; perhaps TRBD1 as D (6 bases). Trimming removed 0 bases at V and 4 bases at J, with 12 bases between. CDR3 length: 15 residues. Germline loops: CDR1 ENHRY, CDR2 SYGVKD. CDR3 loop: CAISESQWGAYGYTF. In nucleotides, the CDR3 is TGTGCCATCAGTGAGTCGCAATGGGGGGCCTATGGCTACACCTTC.

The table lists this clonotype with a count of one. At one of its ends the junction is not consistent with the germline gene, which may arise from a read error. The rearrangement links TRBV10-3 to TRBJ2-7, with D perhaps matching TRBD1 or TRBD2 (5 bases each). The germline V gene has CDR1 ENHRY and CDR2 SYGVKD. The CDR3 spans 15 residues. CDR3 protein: CASSYSTGGEYEQYF. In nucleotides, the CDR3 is TGTGCCAGCAGTTACTCGACTGGGGGAGAGTACGAGCAGTACTTC.

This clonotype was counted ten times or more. The CDR3: CASSYSGGAPETQYF. In DNA, the CDR3 is TGTGCCAGCAGTTACTCTGGGGGAGCCCCAGAGACCCAGTACTTC. The genes are TRBV6-5 and TRBJ2-5; D possibly matches TRBD1 or TRBD2 (5 bases each). The CDR3 spans 15 residues. V gave up 0 bases and J gave up 4 bases, with 12 bases separating them. Germline V lookup: CDR1 MNHEY, CDR2 SVGAGI.

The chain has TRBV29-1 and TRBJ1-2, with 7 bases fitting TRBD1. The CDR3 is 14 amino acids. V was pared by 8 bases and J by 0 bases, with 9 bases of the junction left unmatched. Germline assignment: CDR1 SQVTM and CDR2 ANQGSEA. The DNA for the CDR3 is TGCAGCCATGAAACAGGGGCACCTAACTATGGCTACACCTTC. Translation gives CSHETGAPNYGYTF. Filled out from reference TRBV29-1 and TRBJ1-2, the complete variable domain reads SAVISQKPSRDICQRGTSLTIQCQVDSQVTMMFWYRQQPGQSLTLIATANQGSEATYESGFVIDKFPISRPNLTFSTLTVSNMSPEDSSIYLCSHETGAPNYGYTFGSGTRLTVV.

The CDR3 loop reads CASHGQGGHEQYF. CDR3 DNA sequence: TGTGCCAGTCATGGACAGGGTGGGCACGAGCAGTACTTC. The chain carries TRBV12-3 or TRBV12-4 and TRBJ2-7; 8 nucleotides align to TRBD1. V lost 9 bases to trimming and J lost 5 bases; unmatched junction nucleotides: 9. CDR3 length equals 13 residues.

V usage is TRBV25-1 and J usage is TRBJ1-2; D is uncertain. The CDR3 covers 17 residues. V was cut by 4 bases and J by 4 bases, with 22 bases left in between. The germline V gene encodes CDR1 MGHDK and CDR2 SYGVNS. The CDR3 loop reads CASSASPLTALRYGYTF. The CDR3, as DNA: TGTGCCAGCAGTGCTAGTCCTTTGACGGCGCTCCGCTATGGCTACACCTTC.

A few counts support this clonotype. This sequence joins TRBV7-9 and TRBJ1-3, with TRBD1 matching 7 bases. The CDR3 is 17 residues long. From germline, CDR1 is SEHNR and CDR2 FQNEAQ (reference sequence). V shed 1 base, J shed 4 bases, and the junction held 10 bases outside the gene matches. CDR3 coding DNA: TGTGCCAGCAGCTTAGGGGCCCAGGGGGTTCGCGGAAACACCATATATTTT. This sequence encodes CASSLGAQGVRGNTIYF.

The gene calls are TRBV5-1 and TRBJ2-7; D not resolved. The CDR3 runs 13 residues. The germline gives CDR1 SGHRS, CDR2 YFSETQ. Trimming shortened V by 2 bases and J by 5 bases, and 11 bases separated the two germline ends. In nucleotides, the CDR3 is TGCGCCAGCAGCTTTCCGAACACGGACGAGCAGTACTTC. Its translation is CASSFPNTDEQYF.

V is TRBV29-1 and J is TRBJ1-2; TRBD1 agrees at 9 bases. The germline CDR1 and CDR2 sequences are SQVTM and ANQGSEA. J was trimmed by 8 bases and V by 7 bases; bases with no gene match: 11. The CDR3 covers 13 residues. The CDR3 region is CSADSQGAKGYTF. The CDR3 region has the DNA TGCAGCGCCGACTCACAGGGGGCGAAAGGCTACACCTTC.

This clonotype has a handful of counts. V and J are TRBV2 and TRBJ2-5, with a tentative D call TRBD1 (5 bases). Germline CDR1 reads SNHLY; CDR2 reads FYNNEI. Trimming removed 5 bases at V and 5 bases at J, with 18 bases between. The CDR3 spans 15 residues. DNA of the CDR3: TGTGCCAGCAGTCGAAACGACAGAAAGGGCGAGACCCAGTACTTC. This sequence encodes CASSRNDRKGETQYF.

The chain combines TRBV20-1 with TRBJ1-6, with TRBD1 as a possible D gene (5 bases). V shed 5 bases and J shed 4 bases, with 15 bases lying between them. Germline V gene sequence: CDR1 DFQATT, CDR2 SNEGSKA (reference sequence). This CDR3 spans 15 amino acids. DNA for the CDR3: TGCAGTGCTTCTTTCCGACAGCCATATAATTCACCCCTCCACTTT. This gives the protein CSASFRQPYNSPLHF.

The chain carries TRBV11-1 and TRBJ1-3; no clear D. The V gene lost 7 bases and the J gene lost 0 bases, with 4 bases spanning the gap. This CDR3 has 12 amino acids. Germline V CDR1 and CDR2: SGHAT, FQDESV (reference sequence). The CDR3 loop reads CASTHSGNTIYF. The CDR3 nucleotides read TGTGCCAGCACTCACTCTGGAAACACCATATATTTT. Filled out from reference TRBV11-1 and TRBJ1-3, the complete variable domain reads EAEVAQSPRYKITEKSQAVAFWCDPISGHATLYWYRQILGQGPELLVQFQDESVVDDSQLPKDRFSAERLKGVDSTLKIQPAELGDSAMYLCASTHSGNTIYFGEGSWLTVV.

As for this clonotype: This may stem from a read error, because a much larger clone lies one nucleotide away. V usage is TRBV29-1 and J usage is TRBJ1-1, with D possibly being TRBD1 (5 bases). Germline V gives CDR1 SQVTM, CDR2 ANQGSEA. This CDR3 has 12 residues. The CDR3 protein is CGGDGGNTEAFF. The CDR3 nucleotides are TGCGGCGGCGACGGGGGGAACACTGAAGCTTTCTTT.

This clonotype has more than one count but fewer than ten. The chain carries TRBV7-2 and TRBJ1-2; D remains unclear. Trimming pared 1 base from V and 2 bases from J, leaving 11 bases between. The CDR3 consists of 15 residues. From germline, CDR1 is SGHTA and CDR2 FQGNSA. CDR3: CASSLVGSANYGYTF. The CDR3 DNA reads TGTGCCAGCAGCTTAGTTGGCAGTGCCAACTATGGCTACACCTTC. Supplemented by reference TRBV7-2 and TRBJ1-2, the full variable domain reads GAGVSQSPSNKVTEKGKDVELRCDPISGHTALYWYRQSLGQGLEFLIYFQGNSAPDKSGLPSDRFSAERTGGSVSTLTIQRTQQEDSAVYLCASSLVGSANYGYTFGSGTRLTVV.

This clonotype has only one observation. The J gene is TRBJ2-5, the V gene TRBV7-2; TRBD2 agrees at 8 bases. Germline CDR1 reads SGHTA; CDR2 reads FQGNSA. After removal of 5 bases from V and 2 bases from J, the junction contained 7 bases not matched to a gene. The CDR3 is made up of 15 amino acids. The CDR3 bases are TGTGCCAGCAGCCGAGGACTAGCAAAACAAGAGACCCAGTACTTC. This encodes CASSRGLAKQETQYF.

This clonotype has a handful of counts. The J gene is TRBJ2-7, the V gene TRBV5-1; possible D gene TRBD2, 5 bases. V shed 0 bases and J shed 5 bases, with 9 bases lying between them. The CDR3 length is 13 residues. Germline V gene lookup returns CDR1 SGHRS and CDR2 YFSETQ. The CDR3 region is CASSLGERHEQYF. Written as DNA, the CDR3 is TGCGCCAGCAGCTTGGGGGAGAGGCACGAGCAGTACTTC.

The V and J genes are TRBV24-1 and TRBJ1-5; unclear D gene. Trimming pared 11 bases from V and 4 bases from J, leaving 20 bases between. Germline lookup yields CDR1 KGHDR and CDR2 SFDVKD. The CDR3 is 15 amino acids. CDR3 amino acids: CASSETGRANQPQHF. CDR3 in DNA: TGTGCCAGCAGCGAAACCGGGAGGGCTAATCAGCCCCAGCATTTT.

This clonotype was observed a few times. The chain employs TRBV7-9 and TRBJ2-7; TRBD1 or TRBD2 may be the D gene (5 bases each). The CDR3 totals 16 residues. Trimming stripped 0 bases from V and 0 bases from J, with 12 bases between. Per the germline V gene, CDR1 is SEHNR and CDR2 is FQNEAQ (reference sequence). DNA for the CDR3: TGTGCCAGCAGCTTAGCCGGGACGGAACACTCCTACGAGCAGTACTTC. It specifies CASSLAGTEHSYEQYF.

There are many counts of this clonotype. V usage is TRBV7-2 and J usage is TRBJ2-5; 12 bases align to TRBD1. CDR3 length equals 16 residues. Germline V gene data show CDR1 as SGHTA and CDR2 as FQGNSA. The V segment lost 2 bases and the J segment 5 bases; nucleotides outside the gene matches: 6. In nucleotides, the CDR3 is TGTGCCAGCAGCTTACTGGGACAGGGGGCGGGGGAGACCCAGTACTTC. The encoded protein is CASSLLGQGAGETQYF.

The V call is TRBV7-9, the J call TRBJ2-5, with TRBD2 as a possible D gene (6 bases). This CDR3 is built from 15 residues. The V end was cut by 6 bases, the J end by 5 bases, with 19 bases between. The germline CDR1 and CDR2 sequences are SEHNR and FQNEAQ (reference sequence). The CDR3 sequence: CASSWTGPEGETQYF. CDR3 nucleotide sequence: TGTGCCAGCAGTTGGACGGGCCCGGAGGGGGAGACCCAGTACTTC.

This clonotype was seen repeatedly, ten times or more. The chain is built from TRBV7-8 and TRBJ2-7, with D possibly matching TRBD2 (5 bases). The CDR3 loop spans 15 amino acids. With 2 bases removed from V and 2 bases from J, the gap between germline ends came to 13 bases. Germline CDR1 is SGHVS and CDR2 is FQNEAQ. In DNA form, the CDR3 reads TGTGCCAGCAGCTTATCGAGGGTTTGGGCCTACGAGCAGTACTTC. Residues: CASSLSRVWAYEQYF.

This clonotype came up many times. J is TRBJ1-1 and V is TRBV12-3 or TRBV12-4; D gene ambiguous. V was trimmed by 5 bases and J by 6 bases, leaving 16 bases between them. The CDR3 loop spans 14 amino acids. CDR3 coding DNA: TGTGCCAGCAGTGCCGGGGAACCGGGCGCTGAAGCTTTCTTT. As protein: CASSAGEPGAEAFF.

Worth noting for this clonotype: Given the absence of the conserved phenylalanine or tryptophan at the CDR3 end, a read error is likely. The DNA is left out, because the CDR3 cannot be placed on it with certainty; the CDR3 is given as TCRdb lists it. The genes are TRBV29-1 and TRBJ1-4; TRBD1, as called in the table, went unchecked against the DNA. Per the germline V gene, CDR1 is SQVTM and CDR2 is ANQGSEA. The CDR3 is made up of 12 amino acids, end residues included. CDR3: CSVEPGTGGSAS.

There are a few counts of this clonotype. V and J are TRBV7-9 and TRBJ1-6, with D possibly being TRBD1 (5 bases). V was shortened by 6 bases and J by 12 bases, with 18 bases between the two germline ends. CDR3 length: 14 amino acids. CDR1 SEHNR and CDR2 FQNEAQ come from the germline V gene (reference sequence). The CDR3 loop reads CASSLTLFRGPLHF. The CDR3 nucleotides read TGTGCCAGCAGTCTGACCCTCTTTAGGGGACCCCTCCACTTT.

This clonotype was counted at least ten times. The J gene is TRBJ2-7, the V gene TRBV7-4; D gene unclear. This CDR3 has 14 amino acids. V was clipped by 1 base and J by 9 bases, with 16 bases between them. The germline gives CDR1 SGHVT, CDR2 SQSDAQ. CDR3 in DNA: TGTGCCAGCAGCTTAGTGGGCTACTCAGGTCGGCAGTACTTC. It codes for CASSLVGYSGRQYF.